This T cell receptor beta chain was retrieved from a study of blood T cell repertoires in COVID-19. Study-level information: Samples of COVID-19 (acute and convalescent) were obtained from the United States, Italy and Spain. Sources were T cells, B-cell-depleted T cells, or PBMCs; the material itself was cDNA or gDNA.

V trimming: 3 bases; J trimming: 4 bases; junction bases outside the gene matches: 7. The CDR3 extends over 16 amino acids. Germline values: CDR1 MRHNA, CDR2 SNTAGT. Original data processing: The assay estimated nucleated cells by amplifying reference gene primers. Profiled with immunoSEQ multiplex PCR; TCRdb holds only in-frame clones, not every one. V, J and clone size are those of that table, while D and trimming were read from the DNA. The sample lists some 70,000 clones, about 90% seen once, with around 0.47% in the top ten. It was during active infection that Seattle patients were enrolled and then longitudinally followed.

The TCR comes from a man aged 45-60 years with COVID-19, enrolled during active disease. The V and J genes are TRBV6-4 and TRBJ2-3; 10 nucleotides match TRBD2. The sequencing input was peripheral blood. This CDR3 is CASSEGASGRADTQYF. In DNA, the CDR3 is TGTGCCAGCAGTGAGGGGGCTAGCGGGAGAGCAGATACGCAGTATTTT.